Shown below are 20 T cell receptor beta chains from a single sample sequenced in a study of blood T cell repertoires in COVID-19. The assay was immunoSEQ multiplex PCR, and TCRdb's table has in-frame clones only and misses some. This table holds some 200,000 clones, approximately 90% found once. The sequencing input was peripheral blood. The receptors originated from a man aged 40-55 years with active or convalescent COVID-19.

The rearrangement joins TRBV5-1 to TRBJ2-5; 10 bases fit TRBD2. The CDR3 spans 17 residues. V shed 0 bases, J shed 5 bases, and the junction held 10 bases outside the gene matches. Germline V gene lookup returns CDR1 SGHRS and CDR2 YFSETQ. In DNA, the CDR3 is TGCGCCAGCAGCTTGGATAGCGGGGGGATTAGTACGGAGACCCAGTACTTC. Protein sequence: CASSLDSGGISTETQYF. The whole variable domain, filled in from reference TRBV5-1 and TRBJ2-5, reads KAGVTQTPRYLIKTRGQQVTLSCSPISGHRSVSWYQQTPGQGLQFLFEYFSETQRNKGNFPGRFSGRQFSNSRSEMNVSTLELGDSALYLCASSLDSGGISTETQYFGPGTRLLVL.

Here the CDR3 reads CASSQPGVVAFF. CDR3 sequence (DNA): TGTGCCAGCAGCCAACCGGGGGTGGTGGCTTTCTTT. V is TRBV3-1 (or the pseudogene TRBV3-2) and J is TRBJ1-1; D is possibly TRBD1 (5 bases). This CDR3 has 12 amino acids. CDR1 is LGHDT and CDR2 is YNNKEL in the germline V gene (reference sequence). The germline V and J ends were trimmed by 2 bases and 11 bases, with 12 bases remaining between them.

This clone has at least ten counts. This chain links TRBV11-1 with TRBJ1-1, with a possible D match to TRBD1 (5 bases). V was pared by 3 bases and J by 7 bases, with 6 bases between. The CDR3 spans 11 residues. Germline V CDR1 and CDR2: SGHAT, FQDESV (reference sequence). The CDR3 DNA is TGTGCCAGCAGCTTTGACAGTGAAGCTTTCTTT. This sequence encodes CASSFDSEAFF.

This clone was found a few times. V is TRBV10-3 and J is TRBJ1-3, with no clear D. CDR3 length equals 19 residues. In germline, CDR1 is ENHRY, CDR2 SYGVKD. The V and J ends lost 4 bases and 0 bases respectively, with 22 bases between them. CDR3 in amino acids: CAISVGGGRNSYSGNTIYF. CDR3 in DNA: TGTGCCATCAGTGTAGGAGGAGGACGGAACTCTTACTCTGGAAACACCATATATTTT.

This clone was observed a single time. This chain connects TRBV5-4 to TRBJ1-1; D unclear. The CDR3 sequence is 15 residues long. The V end was cut by 4 bases, the J end by 1 base, with 14 bases between. Germline V gene sequence: CDR1 SGHNT, CDR2 YYREEE (reference sequence). This CDR3 reads CASSRARPPNTEAFF. The DNA for the CDR3 is TGTGCCAGCAGCCGAGCACGCCCCCCGAACACTGAAGCTTTCTTT.

The V and J genes are TRBV6-6 and TRBJ1-1; no firm D call. This CDR3 has 15 amino acids. Germline V gene data show CDR1 as MNHNY and CDR2 as SVGAGI (reference sequence). The germline V and J ends were trimmed by 0 bases and 10 bases, with 18 bases remaining between them. Written as DNA, the CDR3 is TGTGCCAGCAGTTACTCCGCCTCCCAGACTTCGGCAGCTTTCTTT. Its protein is CASSYSASQTSAAFF.

This chain uses TRBV6-1 with TRBJ2-1; TRBD1 agrees at 7 bases. This CDR3 is 17 amino acids long. The J segment lost 7 bases and the V segment lost 2 bases, leaving 14 bases of the junction unmatched. CDR1 MNHNS and CDR2 SASEGT come from the germline V gene. CDR3 bases: TGTGCCAGCAGTGAAATGGGAGCGACAGGGTTTGGGAATGAGCAGTTCTTC. Amino acids: CASSEMGATGFGNEQFF.

The chain links TRBV5-5 to TRBJ2-2, with 13 positions matching TRBD2. V dropped 2 bases and J dropped 6; count of bases not matched to a gene: 4. The V gene's germline CDR1 is SGHKS and CDR2 YYEKEE (reference sequence). This CDR3 has 16 amino acids. The CDR3 sequence is CASSFRLAGGSGELFF. In nucleotides, the CDR3 is TGTGCCAGCAGCTTCCGACTAGCGGGAGGCTCCGGGGAGCTGTTTTTT.

The chain joins TRBV5-1 to TRBJ2-7; D gene unclear. The germline gives CDR1 SGHRS, CDR2 YFSETQ. This CDR3 comprises 13 residues. V was trimmed by 0 bases and J by 7 bases, leaving 11 bases between them. The CDR3 DNA is TGCGCCAGCAGCTTGGACTATGGTCGGGAGCAGTACTTC. The encoded protein is CASSLDYGREQYF.

This clone occurred once. V usage is TRBV11-2 and J usage is TRBJ2-4, with a weak D call TRBD1 (6 bases). The V gene lost 3 bases and the J gene lost 0 bases, with 9 bases spanning the gap. The length of the CDR3 is 15 residues. Germline CDR1 and CDR2: SGHAT and FQNNGV. Here the CDR3 DNA reads TGTGCCAGCAGCTTCCGAGGGGGAGCCAAAAACATTCAGTACTTC. The encoded protein is CASSFRGGAKNIQYF.

V and J are TRBV6-5 and TRBJ2-7, with no clear D. The CDR3 has 11 residues. Germline V gene data show CDR1 as MNHEY and CDR2 as SVGAGI. The ends were cut back, 5 bases at V and 3 bases at J, with 5 bases in the middle. The CDR3 DNA reads as TGTGCCAGCAGTCAGTACTACGAGCAGTACTTC. Amino acid sequence: CASSQYYEQYF.

Only a few counts were recorded for this clone. The chain has TRBV28 and TRBJ2-7; 7 nucleotides agree with TRBD2. Trimming at V came to 5 bases and at J to 6 bases, leaving 13 bases not matched to a gene. CDR1 is MDHEN, CDR2 SYDVKM, per germline. The CDR3 consists of 15 residues. CDR3 amino acids: CASSLGTITGFEQYF. The CDR3 region has the DNA TGTGCCAGCAGTCTTGGGACTATAACAGGTTTCGAGCAGTACTTC. The whole variable domain, filled in from reference TRBV28 and TRBJ2-7, reads DVKVTQSSRYLVKRTGEKVFLECVQDMDHENMFWYRQDPGLGLRLIYFSYDVKMKEKGDIPEGYSVSREKKERFSLILESASTNQTSMYLCASSLGTITGFEQYFGPGTRLTVT.

J is TRBJ2-7 and V is TRBV30, with no clear D. The V and J ends lost 0 bases and 1 base respectively, with 10 bases between them. This CDR3 comprises 14 residues. CDR1 is GTSNPN and CDR2 is SVGIG in the germline V gene (reference sequence). The CDR3 nucleotides are TGTGCCTGGAGTGTGGGTGGGCAATCCTACGAGCAGTACTTC. This encodes CAWSVGGQSYEQYF.

This chain joins TRBV6-6 and TRBJ2-3; 9 bases agree with TRBD1. Germline V CDR1 and CDR2: MNHNY, SVGAGI (reference sequence). Germline trimming cut 5 bases from V and 4 bases from J; bases unmatched to any gene: 7. The CDR3 length is 15 residues. CDR3 DNA sequence: TGTGCCAGCAGTGACCGGGACAGGGTTGCAGATACGCAGTATTTT. It specifies CASSDRDRVADTQYF.

The chain recombines TRBV2 with TRBJ1-6, with a weak D call TRBD1 (5 bases). V was clipped by 2 bases and J by 11 bases, with 10 bases between them. The germline V gene encodes CDR1 SNHLY and CDR2 FYNNEI. CDR3 size: 13 residues. This chain's CDR3 is CASSESSGPPLHF. Here the CDR3 DNA reads TGTGCCAGCAGTGAATCATCAGGGCCACCCCTCCACTTT.

This chain connects TRBV5-8 to TRBJ1-2, with 8 bases matching TRBD1. This CDR3 has 14 amino acids. CDR1 and CDR2 from the germline V gene are SGHTS and YDEGEE. V lost 2 bases, J lost 6 bases, and 6 bases stayed unmatched. CDR3 nucleotide sequence: TGTGCCAGCAGCTTCAGTGGACAGGGCCATGGCTACACCTTC. Translation: CASSFSGQGHGYTF.

The chain combines TRBV5-5 with TRBJ1-6; 9 nucleotides match TRBD1. The CDR3 contains 15 residues. Germline lookup yields CDR1 SGHKS and CDR2 YYEKEE (reference sequence). The junction had 8 bases not matched to a gene; V was cut back by 4 bases and J by 9 bases. The CDR3 DNA is TGTGCCAGCAGCCCGGGACAGGGAAAAGGTTCACCCCTCCACTTT. Translation gives CASSPGQGKGSPLHF.

This clone is a singleton in its sample. This rearrangement joins TRBV27 to TRBJ2-2; D unresolved. Germline CDR1 reads MNHEY; CDR2 reads SMNVEV (reference sequence). Trimming removed 4 bases at V and 5 bases at J, with 8 bases between. This CDR3 spans 13 amino acids. CDR3 residues: CASSWLFTGELFF. In DNA, the CDR3 is TGTGCCAGCAGTTGGCTGTTTACCGGGGAGCTGTTTTTT.

The chain recombines TRBV13 with TRBJ2-7, with 7 bases aligning to TRBD1. Germline trimming cut 5 bases from V and 3 bases from J; bases unmatched to any gene: 4. Germline V CDR1 and CDR2: PRHDT, FYEKMQ (reference sequence). This CDR3 has 13 amino acids. The CDR3: CASSGTGDYEQYF. CDR3 DNA: TGTGCCAGCAGCGGTACAGGGGACTACGAGCAGTACTTC. Complete variable domain (other parts from reference TRBV13 and TRBJ2-7): AAGVIQSPRHLIKEKRETATLKCYPIPRHDTVYWYQQGPGQDPQFLISFYEKMQSDKGSIPDRFSAQQFSDYHSELNMSSLELGDSALYFCASSGTGDYEQYFGPGTRLTVT.

This clone is a singleton in its sample. This CDR3 is also generated by other DNA sequences in the sample. The J gene is TRBJ1-2, the V gene TRBV3-1 (or the pseudogene TRBV3-2), with TRBD1 matching 11 bases. Germline values: CDR1 LGHDT, CDR2 YNNKEL (reference sequence). This CDR3 comprises 15 residues. V lost 1 base, J lost 4 bases, and 2 bases stayed unmatched. The DNA of the CDR3 is TGTGCCAGCAGCCAAGGGACAGGGGGCGGCTATGGCTACACCTTC. The encoded protein is CASSQGTGGGYGYTF.